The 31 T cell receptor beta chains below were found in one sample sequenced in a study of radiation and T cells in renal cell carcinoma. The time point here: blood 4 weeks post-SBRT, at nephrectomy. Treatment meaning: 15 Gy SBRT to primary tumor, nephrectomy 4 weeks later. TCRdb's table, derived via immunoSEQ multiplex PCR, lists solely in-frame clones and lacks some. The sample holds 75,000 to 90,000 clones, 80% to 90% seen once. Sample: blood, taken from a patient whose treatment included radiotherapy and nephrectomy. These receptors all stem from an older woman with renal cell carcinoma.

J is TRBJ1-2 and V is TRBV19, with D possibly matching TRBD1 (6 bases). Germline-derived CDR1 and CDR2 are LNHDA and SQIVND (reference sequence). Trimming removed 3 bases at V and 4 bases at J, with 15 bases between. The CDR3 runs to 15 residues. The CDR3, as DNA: TGTGCCAGTAGTATCTTGGGGGGCACGCCCTATGGCTACACCTTC. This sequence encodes CASSILGGTPYGYTF.

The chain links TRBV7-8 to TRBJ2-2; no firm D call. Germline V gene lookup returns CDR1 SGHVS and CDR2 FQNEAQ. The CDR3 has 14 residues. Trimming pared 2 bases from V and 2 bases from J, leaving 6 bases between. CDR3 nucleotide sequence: TGTGCCAGCAGCTTACGGGTTAACACCGGGGAGCTGTTTTTT. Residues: CASSLRVNTGELFF.

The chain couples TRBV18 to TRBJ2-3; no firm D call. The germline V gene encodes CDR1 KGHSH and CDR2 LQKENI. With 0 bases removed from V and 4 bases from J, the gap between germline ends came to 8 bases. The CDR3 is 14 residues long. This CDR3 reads CASSPPSLPDTQYF. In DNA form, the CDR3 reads TGTGCCAGCTCACCACCGTCCCTCCCAGATACGCAGTATTTT.

CDR3 DNA: TGTGCCTGGAGTGTTAATCTCATGAACACTGAAGCTTTCTTT. Its protein product is CAWSVNLMNTEAFF. This rearrangement joins TRBV30 to TRBJ1-1; D not resolved. Trimming took off 0 bases at V and 0 bases at J, with 8 bases between the two ends. Germline loops: CDR1 GTSNPN, CDR2 SVGIG (reference sequence). This CDR3 contains 14 residues.

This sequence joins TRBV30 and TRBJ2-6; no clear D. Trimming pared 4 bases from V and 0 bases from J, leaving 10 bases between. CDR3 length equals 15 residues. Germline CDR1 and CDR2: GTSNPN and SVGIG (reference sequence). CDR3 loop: CAWKKTPSGANVLTF. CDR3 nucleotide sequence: TGTGCCTGGAAAAAGACCCCCTCTGGGGCCAACGTCCTGACTTTC. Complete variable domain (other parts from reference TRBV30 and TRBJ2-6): SQTIHQWPATLVQPVGSPLSLECTVEGTSNPNLYWYRQAAGRGLQLLFYSVGIGQISSEVPQNLSASRPQDRQFILSSKKLLLSDSGFYLCAWKKTPSGANVLTFGAGSRLTVL.

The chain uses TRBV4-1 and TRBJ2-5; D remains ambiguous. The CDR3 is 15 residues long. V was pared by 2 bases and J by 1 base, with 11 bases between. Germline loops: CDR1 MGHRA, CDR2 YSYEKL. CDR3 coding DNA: TGCGCCAGCAGCCAATTCGGTCTGACCCAAGAGACCCAGTACTTC. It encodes CASSQFGLTQETQYF.

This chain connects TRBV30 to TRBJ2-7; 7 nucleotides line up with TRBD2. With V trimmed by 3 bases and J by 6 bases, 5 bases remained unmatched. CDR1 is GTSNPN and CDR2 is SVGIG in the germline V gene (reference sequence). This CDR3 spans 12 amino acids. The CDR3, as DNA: TGTGCCTGGAGCACGCGGGGGAGCGAGCAGTACTTC. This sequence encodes CAWSTRGSEQYF.

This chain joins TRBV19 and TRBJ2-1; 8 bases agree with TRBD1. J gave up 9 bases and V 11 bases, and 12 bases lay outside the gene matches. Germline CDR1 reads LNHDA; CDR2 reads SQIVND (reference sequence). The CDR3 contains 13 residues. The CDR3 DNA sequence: TGTGCCGCAGTGGACAGGGCCTTCGGTGAGCAGTTCTTC. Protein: CAAVDRAFGEQFF. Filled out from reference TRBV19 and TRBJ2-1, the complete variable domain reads DGGITQSPKYLFRKEGQNVTLSCEQNLNHDAMYWYRQDPGQGLRLIYYSQIVNDFQKGDIAEGYSVSREKKESFPLTVTSAQKNPTAFYLCAAVDRAFGEQFFGPGTRLTVL.

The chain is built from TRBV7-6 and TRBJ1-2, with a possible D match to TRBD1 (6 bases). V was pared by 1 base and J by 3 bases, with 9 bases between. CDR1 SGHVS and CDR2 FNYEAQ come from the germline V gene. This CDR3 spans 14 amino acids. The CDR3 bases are TGTGCCAGCAGCTTAGGACCAGGGGACTATGGCTACACCTTC. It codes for CASSLGPGDYGYTF.

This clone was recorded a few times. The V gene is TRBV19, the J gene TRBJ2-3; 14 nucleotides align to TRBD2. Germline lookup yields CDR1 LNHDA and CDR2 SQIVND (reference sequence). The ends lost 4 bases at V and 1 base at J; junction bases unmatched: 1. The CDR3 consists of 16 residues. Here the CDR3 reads CASSRGLAGGTDTQYF. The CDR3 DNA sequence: TGTGCCAGTAGTAGGGGACTAGCGGGGGGCACAGATACGCAGTATTTT.

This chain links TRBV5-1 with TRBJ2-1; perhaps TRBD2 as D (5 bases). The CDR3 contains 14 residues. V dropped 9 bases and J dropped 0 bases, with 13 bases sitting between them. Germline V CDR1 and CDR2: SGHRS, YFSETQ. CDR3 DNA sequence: TGCGCCACATCTTCGGGGTTCTCCTACAATGAGCAGTTCTTC. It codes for CATSSGFSYNEQFF.

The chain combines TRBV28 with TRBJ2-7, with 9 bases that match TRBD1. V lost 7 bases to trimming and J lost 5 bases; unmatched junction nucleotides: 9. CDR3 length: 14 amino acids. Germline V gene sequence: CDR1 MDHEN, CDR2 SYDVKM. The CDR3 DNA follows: TGTGCCAGCACCCCGGGACAGGGAGTAAACGAGCAGTACTTC. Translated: CASTPGQGVNEQYF.

The CDR3 coding sequence is TGTGCCAGCAGCTTGGGGACAGGGAACGGCTACACCTTC. It yields the protein CASSLGTGNGYTF. The rearrangement links TRBV11-3 to TRBJ1-2; TRBD1 matches 9 bases. Germline V CDR1 and CDR2: SGHNT, YENEEA. V lost 3 bases and J lost 8; bases outside the gene matches: 4. The CDR3 is 13 residues long.

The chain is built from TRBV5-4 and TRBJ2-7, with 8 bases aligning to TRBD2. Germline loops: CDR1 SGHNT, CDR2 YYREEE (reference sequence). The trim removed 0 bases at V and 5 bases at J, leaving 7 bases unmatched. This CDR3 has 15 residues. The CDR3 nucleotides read TGTGCCAGCAGCTTGGCCGACGGGGGGGCAAACGAGCAGTACTTC. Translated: CASSLADGGANEQYF.

CDR3 amino acids: CASSLDYTDTQYF. The CDR3 DNA is TGTGCCAGCAGCTTAGACTATACAGATACGCAGTATTTT. The J gene is TRBJ2-3, the V gene TRBV11-3, with D unresolved. The CDR3 spans 13 residues. Trimming shortened V by 0 bases and J by 3 bases, and 4 bases separated the two germline ends. Germline V CDR1 and CDR2: SGHNT, YENEEA.

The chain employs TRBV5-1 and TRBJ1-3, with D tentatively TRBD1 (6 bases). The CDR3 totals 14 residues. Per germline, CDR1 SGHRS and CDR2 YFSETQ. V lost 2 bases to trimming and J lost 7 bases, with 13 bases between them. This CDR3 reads CASSLGGGENTIYF. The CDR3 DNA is TGCGCCAGCAGCTTAGGGGGGGGCGAGAACACCATATATTTT. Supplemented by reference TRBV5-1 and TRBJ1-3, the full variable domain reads KAGVTQTPRYLIKTRGQQVTLSCSPISGHRSVSWYQQTPGQGLQFLFEYFSETQRNKGNFPGRFSGRQFSNSRSEMNVSTLELGDSALYLCASSLGGGENTIYFGEGSWLTVV.

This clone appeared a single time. The CDR3 protein is CASSVGTGGPNTEAFF. The CDR3 DNA sequence: TGTGCCAGCAGCGTAGGGACAGGGGGCCCGAACACTGAAGCTTTCTTT. The chain has TRBV9 and TRBJ1-1; TRBD1 agrees at 11 bases. Trimming at V came to 0 bases and at J to 1 base, leaving 2 bases not matched to a gene. The germline V gene has CDR1 SGDLS and CDR2 YYNGEE. The CDR3 sequence is 16 residues long.

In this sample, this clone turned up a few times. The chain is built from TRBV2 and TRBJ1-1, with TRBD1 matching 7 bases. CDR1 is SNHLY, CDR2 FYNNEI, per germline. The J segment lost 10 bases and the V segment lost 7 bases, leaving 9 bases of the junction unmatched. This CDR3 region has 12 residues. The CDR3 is CASTQQGMRAFF. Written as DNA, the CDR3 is TGTGCCAGCACCCAACAGGGGATGCGAGCTTTCTTT. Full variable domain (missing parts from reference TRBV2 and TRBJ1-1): EPEVTQTPSHQVTQMGQEVILRCVPISNHLYFYWYRQILGQKVEFLVSFYNNEISEKSEIFDDQFSVERPDGSNFTLKIRSTKLEDSAMYFCASTQQGMRAFFGQGTRLTVV.

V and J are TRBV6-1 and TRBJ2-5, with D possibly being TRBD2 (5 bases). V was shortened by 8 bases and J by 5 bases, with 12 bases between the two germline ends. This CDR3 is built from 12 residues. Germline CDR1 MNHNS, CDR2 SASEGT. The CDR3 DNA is TGTGCCAGCGGTCGGGAAACGGAGACCCAGTACTTC. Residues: CASGRETETQYF.

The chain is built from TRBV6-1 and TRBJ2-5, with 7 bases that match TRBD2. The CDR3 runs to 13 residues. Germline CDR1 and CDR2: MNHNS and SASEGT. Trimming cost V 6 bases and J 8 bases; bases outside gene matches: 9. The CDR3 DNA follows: TGTGCCAGCAGCCTAGCGGCCTGGGGAACCCAGTACTTC. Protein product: CASSLAAWGTQYF.

CDR3 amino acids: CAWRNTGVSGNTIYF. For the CDR3, the DNA is TGTGCCTGGAGAAATACTGGGGTTTCTGGAAACACCATATATTTT. This chain connects TRBV30 to TRBJ1-3; D unresolved. Germline lookup yields CDR1 GTSNPN and CDR2 SVGIG (reference sequence). This CDR3 region has 15 residues. Trimming took 3 bases from V and 1 from J, leaving 13 bases between them.

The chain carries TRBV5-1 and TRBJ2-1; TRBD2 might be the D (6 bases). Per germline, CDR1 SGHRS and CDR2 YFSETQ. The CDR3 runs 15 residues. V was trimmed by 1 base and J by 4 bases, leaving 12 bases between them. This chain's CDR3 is CASSLPGRHYNEQFF. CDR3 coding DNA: TGCGCCAGCAGCTTGCCCGGGAGACATTACAATGAGCAGTTCTTC. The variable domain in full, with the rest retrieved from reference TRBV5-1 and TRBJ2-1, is KAGVTQTPRYLIKTRGQQVTLSCSPISGHRSVSWYQQTPGQGLQFLFEYFSETQRNKGNFPGRFSGRQFSNSRSEMNVSTLELGDSALYLCASSLPGRHYNEQFFGPGTRLTVL.

This CDR3 reads CAWSVQGGRSPLHF. CDR3 coding DNA: TGTGCCTGGAGTGTACAGGGGGGCAGGTCACCCCTCCACTTT. The chain recombines TRBV30 with TRBJ1-6; 8 bases are a match to TRBD1. The ends lost 0 bases at V and 10 bases at J; junction bases unmatched: 5. The CDR3 has 14 amino acids. Looked up from germline, CDR1 is GTSNPN and CDR2 is SVGIG (reference sequence).

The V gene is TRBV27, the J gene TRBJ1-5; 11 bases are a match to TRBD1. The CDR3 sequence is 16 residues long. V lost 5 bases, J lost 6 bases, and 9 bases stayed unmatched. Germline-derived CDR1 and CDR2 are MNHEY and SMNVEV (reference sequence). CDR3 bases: TGTGCCAGCAGTCTCACGGGACAGGGGGTAGGTCAGCCCCAGCATTTT. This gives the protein CASSLTGQGVGQPQHF.

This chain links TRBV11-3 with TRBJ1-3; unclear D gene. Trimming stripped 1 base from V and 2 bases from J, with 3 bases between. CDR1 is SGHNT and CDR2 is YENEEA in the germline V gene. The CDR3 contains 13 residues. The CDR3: CASSLGAGNTIYF. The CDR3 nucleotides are TGTGCCAGCAGCTTAGGGGCTGGAAACACCATATATTTT.

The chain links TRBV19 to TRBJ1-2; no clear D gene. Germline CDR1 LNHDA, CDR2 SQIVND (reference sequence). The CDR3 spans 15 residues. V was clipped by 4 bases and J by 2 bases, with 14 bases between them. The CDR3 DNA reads TGTGCCAGTAGTACCCCCGGGGTTAGGAACTATGGCTACACCTTC. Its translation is CASSTPGVRNYGYTF. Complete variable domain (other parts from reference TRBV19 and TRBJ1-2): DGGITQSPKYLFRKEGQNVTLSCEQNLNHDAMYWYRQDPGQGLRLIYYSQIVNDFQKGDIAEGYSVSREKKESFPLTVTSAQKNPTAFYLCASSTPGVRNYGYTFGSGTRLTVV.

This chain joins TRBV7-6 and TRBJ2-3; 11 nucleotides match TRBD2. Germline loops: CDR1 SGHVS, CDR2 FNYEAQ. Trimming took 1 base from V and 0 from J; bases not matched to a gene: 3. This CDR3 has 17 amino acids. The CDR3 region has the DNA TGTGCCAGCAGCTTAGGGCTAGCGGGGGGTAGCACAGATACGCAGTATTTT. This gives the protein CASSLGLAGGSTDTQYF.

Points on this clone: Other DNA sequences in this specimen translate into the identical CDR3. CDR3 sequence (DNA): TGTGCCAGTAGACAGAGCACAGATACGCAGTATTTT. It translates to CASRQSTDTQYF. The gene calls are TRBV19 and TRBJ2-3; D ambiguous. The CDR3 is made up of 12 amino acids. V dropped 6 bases and J dropped 0 bases, with 4 bases sitting between them. CDR1 is LNHDA, CDR2 SQIVND, per germline (reference sequence).

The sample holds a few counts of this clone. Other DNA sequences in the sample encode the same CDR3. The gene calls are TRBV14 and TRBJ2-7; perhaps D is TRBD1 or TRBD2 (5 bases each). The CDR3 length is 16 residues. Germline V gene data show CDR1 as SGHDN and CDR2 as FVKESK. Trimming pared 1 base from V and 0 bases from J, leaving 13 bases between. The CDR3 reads CASSQVSWGSSYEQYF. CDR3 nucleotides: TGTGCCAGCAGCCAAGTTAGCTGGGGGAGCTCCTACGAGCAGTACTTC.

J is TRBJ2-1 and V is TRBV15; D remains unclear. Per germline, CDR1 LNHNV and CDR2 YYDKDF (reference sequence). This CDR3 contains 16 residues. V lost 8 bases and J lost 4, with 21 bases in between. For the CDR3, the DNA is TGTGCCACCGGTTCGGGTTCCCAACTTATTTACAATGAGCAGTTCTTC. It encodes CATGSGSQLIYNEQFF.

CDR3 sequence reads: CASSEGRGEKLFF. CDR3 DNA: TGCGCCAGCAGTGAGGGTCGGGGTGAAAAACTGTTTTTT. The chain links TRBV5-1 to TRBJ1-4; D unclear. Between the trimmed V and J ends, which lost 5 bases and 7 bases, there was a span of 12 bases. Germline V gives CDR1 SGHRS, CDR2 YFSETQ. This CDR3 contains 13 residues. Using reference TRBV5-1 and TRBJ1-4 for the parts outside the CDR3, the full variable domain is KAGVTQTPRYLIKTRGQQVTLSCSPISGHRSVSWYQQTPGQGLQFLFEYFSETQRNKGNFPGRFSGRQFSNSRSEMNVSTLELGDSALYLCASSEGRGEKLFFGSGTQLSVL.